This T cell receptor beta chain was captured in a study of T-cell memory formation after mild COVID-19 (dated by TCRdb to about 2021). Background for the entire study: Most TCR sequence clusters were specific to one of the two donors. In a couple of donors, T-cell clones that expanded and contracted after mild COVID-19 were tracked by sequencing TCRalpha and TCRbeta repertoires over time. The cohort was made up of two young adult volunteers, one female and one male, who were previously healthy. Points the paper makes about the study in general: Contracting CD4+ clones appeared mostly in the CM and EM memory subsets, whereas CD8+ clones were enriched in EMRA. Balanced CD4/CD8 phenotypes were observed for clones contracting from day 15 to 85, whereas a bias towards CD4+ was observed for a second wave of clones expanding from day 15 to 37. The study covered only a couple of mild cases, and larger cohorts including severe cases with pre-infection samples were considered necessary. Some responding clones were detected in pre-infection memory, which suggested that pre-existing cross-reactive memory T cells had joined the SARS-CoV-2 response. SARS-CoV-2 specificity was not confirmed for the second-wave clones peaking on day 37.

Sequencer: Illumina NovaSeq 6000. Using 5'RACE with constant-segment primers, TCRalpha and TCRbeta cDNA libraries were constructed, with sample barcodes and unique molecular identifiers added in the process. RNA was extracted from every sample with Trizol reagent. Amplification of the libraries took two PCR steps, and the second step added a second sample barcode plus Illumina TruSeq adapters. The libraries were sequenced on an Illumina NovaSeq using 2 x 150 bp paired-end reads. Per the authors' processing: Reads were demultiplexed and collapsed into UMI-guided consensus sequences with migec v1.2.7. Using mixcr v2.1.11, UMI consensuses were aligned to TRA and TRB V and J templates and then assembled into clonotypes. Expanded or contracted clonotypes were those called significant by both edgeR and NoisET, with noise models trained on biological replicates. For edgeR calls, the thresholds were a false discovery rate-adjusted p below 0.01 and a log2 fold-change of 1. As an exploratory analysis of dynamics, max-normalized trajectories of the 1000 most abundant clonotypes were examined by PCA with hierarchical clustering. Separately sequenced CD4+ and CD8+ repertoires were used to assign the CD4 or CD8 phenotype of responding clones. TCRdb reran the public reads through fastp at Q25 and MiXCR, keeping productive beta chains. Each CDR3 protein appears once, grouped with its most common genes and DNA. TCRdb's processing, not the study's, gives the V and J calls here. In all, the sample holds 200,000 to 250,000 distinct CDR3 sequences, and over 9% of those were seen once. The ten largest clones add up to 3.5% of the sample.

Ficoll-Paque density gradient centrifugation was used to isolate PBMCs. The germline V gene encodes CDR1 SGHTA and CDR2 FQGNSA. V loses 4 bases at its end and J loses 3 bases; junction bases beyond the gene matches: 7. From the cysteine through the phenylalanine, the CDR3 covers 16 amino acids. Left in the record is the CDR3 DNA by itself, 48 bases read in frame from the first base. This clonotype occurred a few times. The target of this receptor is not known. No base qualities exist here, and no much larger clone lies one base off it. The V and J segments used are TRBV7-2 and TRBJ2-3, with 10 bases aligning to TRBD2. The sequenced sample was PBMCs or a T cell subset sorted from them (not recorded which). This TCR came from a man younger than 30 who had mild COVID-19 (a few samples of this study predate the infection). The sample titles of this study are shuffled in the database, so cell type and time point are left out; the donor was told from shared clones. CDR3 reads: CASSSSSGGRTDTQYF. The DNA sequence reads TGTGCCAGCAGCTCCTCTAGCGGGGGAAGGACAGATACGCAGTATTTT. With the portions outside the CDR3 filled from the reference TRBV7-2 and TRBJ2-3 genes, the complete variable region becomes GAGVSQSPSNKVTEKGKDVELRCDPISGHTALYWYRQSLGQGLEFLIYFQGNSAPDKSGLPSDRFSAERTGGSVSTLTIQRTQQEDSAVYLCASSSSSGGRTDTQYFGPGTRLTVL.